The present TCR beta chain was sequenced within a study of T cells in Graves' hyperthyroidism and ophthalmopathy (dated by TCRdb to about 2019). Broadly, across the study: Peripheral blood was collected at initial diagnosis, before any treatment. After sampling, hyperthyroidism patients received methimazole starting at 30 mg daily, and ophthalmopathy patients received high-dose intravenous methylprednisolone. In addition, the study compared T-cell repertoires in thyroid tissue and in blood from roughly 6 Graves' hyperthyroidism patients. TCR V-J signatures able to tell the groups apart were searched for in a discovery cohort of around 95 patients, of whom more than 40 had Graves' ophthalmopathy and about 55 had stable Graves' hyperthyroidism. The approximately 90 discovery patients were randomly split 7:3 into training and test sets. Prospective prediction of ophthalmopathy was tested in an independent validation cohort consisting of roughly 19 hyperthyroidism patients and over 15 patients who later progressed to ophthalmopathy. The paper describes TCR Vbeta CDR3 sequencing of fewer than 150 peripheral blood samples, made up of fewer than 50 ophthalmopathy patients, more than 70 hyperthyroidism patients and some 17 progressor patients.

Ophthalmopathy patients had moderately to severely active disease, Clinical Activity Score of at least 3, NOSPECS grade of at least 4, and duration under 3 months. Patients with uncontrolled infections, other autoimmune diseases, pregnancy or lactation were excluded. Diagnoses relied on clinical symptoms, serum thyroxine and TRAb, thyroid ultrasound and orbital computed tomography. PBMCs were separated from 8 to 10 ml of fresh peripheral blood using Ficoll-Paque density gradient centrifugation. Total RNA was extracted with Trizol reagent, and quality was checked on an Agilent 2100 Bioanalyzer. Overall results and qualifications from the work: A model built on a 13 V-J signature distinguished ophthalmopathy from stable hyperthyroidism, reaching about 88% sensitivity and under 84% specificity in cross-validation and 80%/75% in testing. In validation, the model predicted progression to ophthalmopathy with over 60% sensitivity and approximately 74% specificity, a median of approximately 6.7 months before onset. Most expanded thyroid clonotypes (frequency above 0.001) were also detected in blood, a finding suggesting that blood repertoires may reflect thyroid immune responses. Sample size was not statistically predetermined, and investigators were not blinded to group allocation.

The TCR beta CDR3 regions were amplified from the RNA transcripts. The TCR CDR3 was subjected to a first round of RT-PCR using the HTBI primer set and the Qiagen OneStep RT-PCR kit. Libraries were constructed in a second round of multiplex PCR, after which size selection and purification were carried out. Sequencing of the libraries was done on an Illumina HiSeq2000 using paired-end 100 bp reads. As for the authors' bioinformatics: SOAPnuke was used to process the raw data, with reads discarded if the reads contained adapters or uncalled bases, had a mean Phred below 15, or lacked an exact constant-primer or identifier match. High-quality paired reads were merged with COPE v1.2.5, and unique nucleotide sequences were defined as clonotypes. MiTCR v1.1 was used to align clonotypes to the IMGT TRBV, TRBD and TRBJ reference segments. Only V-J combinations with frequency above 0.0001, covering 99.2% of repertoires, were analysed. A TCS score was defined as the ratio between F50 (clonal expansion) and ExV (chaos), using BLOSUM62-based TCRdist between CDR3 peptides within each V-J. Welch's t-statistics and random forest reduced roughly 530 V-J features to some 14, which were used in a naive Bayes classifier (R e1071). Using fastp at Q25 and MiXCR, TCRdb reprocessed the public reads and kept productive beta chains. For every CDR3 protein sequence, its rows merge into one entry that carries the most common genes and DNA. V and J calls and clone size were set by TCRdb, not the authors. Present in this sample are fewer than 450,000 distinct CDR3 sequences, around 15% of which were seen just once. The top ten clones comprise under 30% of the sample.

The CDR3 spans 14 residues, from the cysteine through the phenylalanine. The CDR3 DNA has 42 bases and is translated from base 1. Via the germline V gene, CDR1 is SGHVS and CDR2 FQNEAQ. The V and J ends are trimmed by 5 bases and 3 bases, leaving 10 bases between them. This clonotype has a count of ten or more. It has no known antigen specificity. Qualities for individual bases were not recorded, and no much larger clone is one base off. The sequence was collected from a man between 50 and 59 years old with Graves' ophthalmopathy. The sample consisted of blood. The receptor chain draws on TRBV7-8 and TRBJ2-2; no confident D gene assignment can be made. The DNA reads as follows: TGTGCCAGCAGCGGACGCTGGGACACCGGGGAGCTGTTTTTT. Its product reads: CASSGRWDTGELFF.